This entry lists 10 T cell receptor beta chains sequenced from one sample in a study of cytomegalovirus exposure and HLA in healthy donors. PCR primers comprised 60 Vbeta and 13 Jbeta primers. The data were produced by immunoSEQ multiplex PCR, yet TCRdb's version contains in-frame clones alone and is incomplete. The sample has about 190,000 clones, 79% seen once. Sequencing was carried out using PBMCs. Receptor source: a woman younger than 30 in good health and CMV-seronegative.

The chain carries TRBV2 and TRBJ2-7, with 7 bases fitting TRBD1. The CDR3 totals 13 residues. Germline V gene sequence: CDR1 SNHLY, CDR2 FYNNEI. V lost 6 bases, J lost 3 bases, and 5 bases stayed unmatched. The CDR3, as DNA: TGTGCCAGCAGACCAGGGGGTAGCTACGAGCAGTACTTC. It is translated as CASRPGGSYEQYF.

The chain combines TRBV27 with TRBJ1-5; TRBD1 aligns across 9 bases. The CDR3 loop spans 14 amino acids. V lost 4 bases to trimming and J lost 5 bases; unmatched junction nucleotides: 3. CDR1 and CDR2 (germline): MNHEY, SMNVEV (reference sequence). The CDR3 sequence is CASSSGQGDQPQHF. The CDR3 DNA sequence: TGTGCCAGCAGTTCGGGACAGGGCGATCAGCCCCAGCATTTT.

This clone has a single count. The chain joins TRBV7-2 to TRBJ1-3; 7 bases match TRBD1. This CDR3 contains 14 residues. The junction had 3 bases not matched to a gene; V was cut back by 5 bases and J by 2 bases. Germline V gene data show CDR1 as SGHTA and CDR2 as FQGNSA. This CDR3 reads CASSKDRTGNTIYF. The CDR3 DNA reads as TGTGCCAGCAGCAAGGACAGGACTGGAAACACCATATATTTT.

The chain has TRBV7-3 and TRBJ2-3, with a possible D match to TRBD2 (6 bases). The CDR3 is 14 residues long. V lost 5 bases, J lost 4 bases, and 13 bases lay in between. The germline V gene has CDR1 SGHTA and CDR2 FQGTGA. The DNA of the CDR3 is TGTGCCAGCAGCCCGGACCCGGGGGCAGATACGCAGTATTTT. Its translation: CASSPDPGADTQYF.

The chain uses TRBV6-5 and TRBJ2-5; 7 bases map to TRBD1. V lost 6 bases, J lost 5 bases, and 6 bases stayed unmatched. There are 13 residues in the CDR3. CDR1 and CDR2 (germline): MNHEY, SVGAGI. CDR3 sequence reads: CASRRGGRETQYF. The CDR3 bases are TGTGCCAGCAGGCGAGGGGGCCGGGAGACCCAGTACTTC.

This clone was picked up a small number of times. The chain has TRBV27 and TRBJ1-2, with TRBD1 matching over 12 bases. Germline V CDR1 and CDR2: MNHEY, SMNVEV (reference sequence). The CDR3 has 14 amino acids. J lost 8 bases, V lost 3 bases, and 4 bases had no gene match. As DNA, the CDR3 is TGTGCCAGCAGTTTGGGGGGGACAGGGGGCGGCTACACCTTC. It is translated as CASSLGGTGGGYTF.

The J gene is TRBJ1-1, the V gene TRBV29-1, with 8 bases fitting TRBD1. V gave up 4 bases and J gave up 5 bases; unmatched junction bases: 12. Per germline, CDR1 SQVTM and CDR2 ANQGSEA. This CDR3 comprises 15 residues. As DNA, the CDR3 is TGCAGCGTTGGGGGAGACAGGGGAGCGGGGACTGAAGCTTTCTTT. Residues: CSVGGDRGAGTEAFF.

The J gene is TRBJ2-7, the V gene TRBV6-1; D is unresolved. The germline V gene has CDR1 MNHNS and CDR2 SASEGT. The CDR3 has 12 residues. The germline V and J ends were trimmed by 10 bases and 2 bases, with 12 bases remaining between them. The CDR3 DNA reads TGTGCCACCCTCCAGGATACCTACGAGCAGTACTTC. It codes for CATLQDTYEQYF.

The rearrangement links TRBV4-2 to TRBJ1-5; 8 bases line up with TRBD1. CDR1 is LGHNA, CDR2 YNFKEQ, per germline. This CDR3 region has 15 residues. V shed 5 bases and J 0 bases; nucleotides not matched to a gene: 3. The CDR3 sequence: CASSAQGDSNQPQHF. As DNA, the CDR3 is TGTGCCAGCAGCGCACAGGGGGATAGCAATCAGCCCCAGCATTTT.

V is TRBV25-1 and J is TRBJ2-7; D possibly corresponds to TRBD1 (5 bases). Germline loops: CDR1 MGHDK, CDR2 SYGVNS. The CDR3 length is 11 residues. V was clipped by 5 bases and J by 3 bases, with 5 bases between them. CDR3 nucleotide sequence: TGTGCCAGCAGTAGGGGCTACGAGCAGTACTTC. Its protein product is CASSRGYEQYF.